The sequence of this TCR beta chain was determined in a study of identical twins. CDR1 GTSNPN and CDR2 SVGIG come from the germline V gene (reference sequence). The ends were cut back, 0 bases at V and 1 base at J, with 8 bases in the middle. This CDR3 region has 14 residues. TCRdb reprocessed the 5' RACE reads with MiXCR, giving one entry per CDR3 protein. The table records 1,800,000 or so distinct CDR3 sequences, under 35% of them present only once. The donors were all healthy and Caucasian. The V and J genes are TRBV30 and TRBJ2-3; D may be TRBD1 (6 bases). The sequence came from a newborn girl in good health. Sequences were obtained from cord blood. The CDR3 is CAWSVGGGTDTQYF. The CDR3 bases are TGTGCCTGGAGTGTAGGGGGAGGCACAGATACGCAGTATTTT.